The 22 T cell receptor beta chains in this list originate from one sample, sequenced in a study of blood T cell repertoires in COVID-19. Profiled with immunoSEQ multiplex PCR; TCRdb holds only in-frame clones, not every one. The data hold around 100,000 clones, with around 89% observed a single time. The specimen sequenced was peripheral blood. These receptor sequences come from a woman aged 55 to 70 with acute or convalescent COVID-19.

The V call is TRBV18, the J call TRBJ2-7; D unresolved. Germline-derived CDR1 and CDR2 are KGHSH and LQKENI. Between the trimmed V and J ends, which lost 3 bases and 5 bases, there was a span of 11 bases. CDR3 size: 13 residues. DNA for the CDR3: TGTGCCAGCTCACCCCCCTCCTCTAACGAGCAGTACTTC. Translating gives CASSPPSSNEQYF.

The chain carries TRBV7-8 and TRBJ1-2; D is ambiguous. Trimming shortened V by 1 base and J by 4 bases, and 7 bases separated the two germline ends. The V gene's germline CDR1 is SGHVS and CDR2 FQNEAQ. The CDR3 runs to 13 residues. CDR3 DNA sequence: TGTGCCAGCAGCTTAGTTGTGGCCTATGGCTACACCTTC. It is translated as CASSLVVAYGYTF.

The chain couples TRBV5-1 to TRBJ1-2, with 8 bases lining up with TRBD1. After removal of 3 bases from V and 5 bases from J, the junction contained 18 bases not matched to a gene. CDR1 is SGHRS, CDR2 YFSETQ, per germline. The length of the CDR3 is 18 residues. This CDR3 is CASSYSEPPFTGGYGYTF. As DNA, the CDR3 is TGCGCCAGCAGCTATTCAGAGCCCCCTTTCACAGGGGGGTATGGCTACACCTTC.

This chain joins TRBV7-9 and TRBJ1-1; D is unclear. CDR1 is SEHNR and CDR2 is FQNEAQ in the germline V gene (reference sequence). The V end lost 5 bases, the J end lost 3 bases, and 16 bases lay between the germline ends. There are 15 residues in the CDR3. The CDR3 here is CASSAPGRAYTEAFF. DNA of the CDR3: TGTGCCAGCAGCGCCCCCGGGAGGGCATACACTGAAGCTTTCTTT.

This clone was picked up one time. The DNA for the CDR3 is TGTGCCAGCAGCGCCCGGGGGTTGGGGCTAGGAAACGAGCAGTACTTC. Its protein product is CASSARGLGLGNEQYF. The chain has TRBV7-8 and TRBJ2-7; maybe TRBD2 (6 bases). Per germline, CDR1 SGHVS and CDR2 FQNEAQ. Trimming took 5 bases from V and 5 from J, leaving 22 bases between them. CDR3 size: 16 residues. Full variable domain (outside the CDR3, taken from reference TRBV7-8 and TRBJ2-7): GAGVSQSPRYKVAKRGQDVALRCDPISGHVSLFWYQQALGQGPEFLTYFQNEAQLDKSGLPSDRFFAERPEGSVSTLKIQRTQQEDSAVYLCASSARGLGLGNEQYFGPGTRLTVT.

The chain joins TRBV6-5 to TRBJ1-2; 8 nucleotides align to TRBD1. The length of the CDR3 is 14 residues. J was trimmed by 6 bases and V by 8 bases; bases with no gene match: 11. Germline CDR1 is MNHEY and CDR2 is SVGAGI. CDR3 nucleotides: TGTGCCAGCCACTCCCCAGGGGGCATAGATGGCTACACCTTC. Protein sequence: CASHSPGGIDGYTF.

The gene calls are TRBV19 and TRBJ2-2, with 7 bases fitting TRBD1. CDR3 length equals 14 residues. J gave up 5 bases and V 5 bases, and 5 bases lay outside the gene matches. Germline lookup yields CDR1 LNHDA and CDR2 SQIVND (reference sequence). CDR3 sequence (DNA): TGTGCCAGTAGTTCACAGGGGTGGACCGGGGAGCTGTTTTTT. Translation gives CASSSQGWTGELFF.

J is TRBJ2-3 and V is TRBV5-1; 13 nucleotides match TRBD2. Looked up from germline, CDR1 is SGHRS and CDR2 is YFSETQ. V was clipped by 3 bases and J by 10 bases; unmatched bases: 5. This CDR3 has 14 residues. Here the CDR3 reads CASSSGTSGISQYF. CDR3 nucleotide sequence: TGCGCCAGCAGCTCCGGGACTAGCGGGATTTCGCAGTATTTT.

V gene TRBV29-1 combines with J gene TRBJ2-1; 9 bases align to TRBD2. CDR3 length: 16 residues. After removal of 4 bases from V and 2 bases from J, the junction contained 9 bases not matched to a gene. Germline V gives CDR1 SQVTM, CDR2 ANQGSEA. The CDR3 nucleotides are TGCAGCGTTGCCGGCGGGAGGGCCCGGGCCTACAATGAGCAGTTCTTC. This encodes CSVAGGRARAYNEQFF.

This clone occurred once. As DNA, the CDR3 is TGTGCCGGCGGGACTTCGGGCACCGGGGAGCTGTTTTTT. Translated, it gives CAGGTSGTGELFF. The chain joins TRBV2 to TRBJ2-2; TRBD2 might be the D (6 bases). Trimming removed 11 bases from V and 4 bases from J, with 14 bases in between. The CDR3 is 13 amino acids. CDR1 SNHLY and CDR2 FYNNEI come from the germline V gene.

This chain links TRBV27 with TRBJ2-5, with unresolved D. Germline V gene sequence: CDR1 MNHEY, CDR2 SMNVEV (reference sequence). There are 14 residues in the CDR3. The V end was cut by 5 bases, the J end by 2 bases, with 12 bases between. CDR3 nucleotides: TGTGCCAGCAGTCCTTATTTGTCGCAAGAGACCCAGTACTTC. It is translated as CASSPYLSQETQYF.

In DNA form, the CDR3 reads TGCGCCAGCCGACTGACCGAAGACAGGGCCCTAGCGGGAGGCGAGCAGTACGTC. Translated: CASRLTEDRALAGGEQYV. The rearrangement links TRBV5-1 to TRBJ2-7, with TRBD2 identical over 11 bases. The CDR3 contains 18 residues. Per the germline V gene, CDR1 is SGHRS and CDR2 is YFSETQ. The V and J ends lost 7 bases and 6 bases, in that order; junction bases with no gene match: 21.

The chain combines TRBV3-1 (or the pseudogene TRBV3-2) with TRBJ1-6; D unresolved. The V end lost 3 bases, the J end lost 6 bases, and 9 bases lay between the germline ends. Germline V gene data show CDR1 as LGHDT and CDR2 as YNNKEL (reference sequence). CDR3 length: 14 amino acids. CDR3 region: CASSQESPNSPLHF. In DNA form, the CDR3 reads TGTGCCAGCAGCCAGGAGTCCCCTAATTCACCCCTCCACTTT.

The rearrangement joins TRBV28 to TRBJ1-2; D remains unclear. Germline values: CDR1 MDHEN, CDR2 SYDVKM. The CDR3 sequence is 12 residues long. The V end was cut by 3 bases, the J end by 4 bases, with 6 bases between. The CDR3 protein is CASSLEAYGYTF. The CDR3 coding sequence is TGTGCCAGCAGTTTGGAGGCCTATGGCTACACCTTC.

This clone was found a few times. The chain combines TRBV30 with TRBJ2-2, with 12 bases fitting TRBD2. This CDR3 is built from 17 residues. Per germline, CDR1 GTSNPN and CDR2 SVGIG (reference sequence). V lost 0 bases and J lost 0; bases outside the gene matches: 2. The CDR3 sequence: CAWSVRTSGANTGELFF. Written as DNA, the CDR3 is TGTGCCTGGAGTGTCCGGACTAGCGGGGCGAACACCGGGGAGCTGTTTTTT.

For the CDR3, the DNA is TGTGCCACCAGTGATTTCACCCAAGGGGGAGCGGCCTACAATGAGCAGTTCTTC. Encoded protein: CATSDFTQGGAAYNEQFF. This chain uses TRBV24-1 with TRBJ2-1; D might be TRBD1 (6 bases). V was cut by 1 base and J by 2 bases, with 17 bases left in between. Germline V lookup: CDR1 KGHDR, CDR2 SFDVKD. There are 18 residues in the CDR3.

This clone was seen a few times. The chain recombines TRBV7-3 with TRBJ1-1; D not certain. The CDR3 has 15 residues. Germline CDR1 is SGHTA and CDR2 is FQGTGA. Trimming shortened V by 5 bases and J by 6 bases, and 19 bases separated the two germline ends. CDR3 in amino acids: CASSPNPTGVAEAFF. DNA for the CDR3: TGTGCCAGCAGCCCTAATCCGACCGGAGTAGCTGAAGCTTTCTTT.

The chain uses TRBV2 and TRBJ2-1; 8 bases are shared with TRBD1. J was trimmed by 4 bases and V by 6 bases; bases with no gene match: 14. The CDR3 totals 17 residues. Germline lookup yields CDR1 SNHLY and CDR2 FYNNEI. CDR3 amino acids: CASSELIGDRRYNEQFF. The CDR3 DNA reads TGTGCCAGCAGCGAACTAATTGGGGACAGGCGGTACAATGAGCAGTTCTTC.

The gene calls are TRBV2 and TRBJ2-1, with 8 bases aligning to TRBD2. Germline-derived CDR1 and CDR2 are SNHLY and FYNNEI. CDR3 length equals 16 residues. The V segment lost 6 bases and the J segment 4 bases; nucleotides outside the gene matches: 11. Written as DNA, the CDR3 is TGTGCCAGCAGGGTGACTAGCGTATCGGGGTACAATGAGCAGTTCTTC. Protein: CASRVTSVSGYNEQFF.

This sequence joins TRBV11-1 and TRBJ1-1, with 10 nucleotides matching TRBD1. The CDR3 is made up of 14 amino acids. Unmatched junction bases numbered 7, after V lost 3 bases and J lost 9 bases. CDR1 is SGHAT and CDR2 is FQDESV in the germline V gene (reference sequence). The chain's CDR3 is CASSFGTGALKAFF. CDR3 coding DNA: TGTGCCAGCAGCTTCGGGACAGGGGCATTAAAAGCTTTCTTT.

This clone was counted once. The chain uses TRBV27 and TRBJ2-1, with 8 bases that match TRBD2. The trim removed 6 bases at V and 7 bases at J, leaving 14 bases unmatched. Germline CDR1 MNHEY, CDR2 SMNVEV (reference sequence). CDR3 length: 16 residues. In DNA, the CDR3 is TGTGCCAGCAGCCGGACTAGCCGAGCTCCGGGGAATGAGCAGTTCTTC. Translated: CASSRTSRAPGNEQFF.

The rearrangement links TRBV2 to TRBJ2-7; 10 bases align to TRBD2. This CDR3 is 14 amino acids long. The J segment lost 6 bases and the V segment lost 7 bases, leaving 9 bases of the junction unmatched. CDR1 and CDR2 (germline): SNHLY, FYNNEI. Here the CDR3 DNA reads TGTGCCAGCACCACCCTAGCGGGAGAGGGCGAGCAGTACTTC. Its protein is CASTTLAGEGEQYF. Filled out from reference TRBV2 and TRBJ2-7, the complete variable domain reads EPEVTQTPSHQVTQMGQEVILRCVPISNHLYFYWYRQILGQKVEFLVSFYNNEISEKSEIFDDQFSVERPDGSNFTLKIRSTKLEDSAMYFCASTTLAGEGEQYFGPGTRLTVT.